The 9 T cell receptor beta chains reported below all come from one sample, sequenced in a study of cytomegalovirus exposure and HLA in healthy donors. Use of 60 Vbeta and 13 Jbeta primers characterized the PCR. Profiling relied on immunoSEQ multiplex PCR, and the TCRdb table lists in-frame clones only, not all of them. Of about 300,000 clones listed, 86% are singletons. The sequencing input was PBMCs. These receptors were collected from a middle-aged man in good health and CMV-seropositive.

The chain joins TRBV18 to TRBJ1-3; possibly TRBD1 for D (5 bases). Germline-derived CDR1 and CDR2 are KGHSH and LQKENI. This CDR3 spans 14 amino acids. Trimming shortened V by 8 bases and J by 1 base, and 12 bases separated the two germline ends. CDR3 loop: CASALGGSGNTIYF. The CDR3 coding sequence is TGTGCCAGCGCCCTGGGGGGATCTGGAAACACCATATATTTT.

As for this clone: Other DNA sequences of this sample code for an identical CDR3. This chain connects TRBV27 to TRBJ2-7; 7 bases fit TRBD2. The trim removed 3 bases at V and 2 bases at J, leaving 4 bases unmatched. This CDR3 is built from 14 residues. CDR1 and CDR2 (germline): MNHEY, SMNVEV (reference sequence). The CDR3 DNA follows: TGTGCCAGCAGTTTGGCGGGAGCCACCTACGAGCAGTACTTC. This encodes CASSLAGATYEQYF.

The chain links TRBV27 to TRBJ1-5; possibly TRBD1 for D (5 bases). Germline assignment: CDR1 MNHEY and CDR2 SMNVEV (reference sequence). This CDR3 has 15 residues. V shed 0 bases and J shed 2 bases, with 8 bases lying between them. As DNA, the CDR3 is TGTGCCAGCAGTTTATCTGGGGGGGGCAATCAGCCCCAGCATTTT. It yields the protein CASSLSGGGNQPQHF.

The CDR3 reads CASSTAPRGYGYTF. As DNA, the CDR3 is TGTGCCAGCAGCACGGCCCCCCGGGGGTATGGCTACACCTTC. V usage is TRBV28 and J usage is TRBJ1-2, with D maybe TRBD1 (5 bases). From germline, CDR1 is MDHEN and CDR2 SYDVKM. The CDR3 has 14 residues. V was pared by 6 bases and J by 5 bases, with 16 bases between.

This chain connects TRBV19 to TRBJ2-5; TRBD1 matches at 10 bases. The V gene end was trimmed by 2 bases and the J gene end by 5 bases; junction bases not matched to a gene: 2. There are 14 residues in the CDR3. Germline V gives CDR1 LNHDA, CDR2 SQIVND (reference sequence). In DNA, the CDR3 is TGTGCCAGTAGTATATGGGACAGGGGCGAGACCCAGTACTTC. This translates into CASSIWDRGETQYF. Filled out from reference TRBV19 and TRBJ2-5, the complete variable domain reads DGGITQSPKYLFRKEGQNVTLSCEQNLNHDAMYWYRQDPGQGLRLIYYSQIVNDFQKGDIAEGYSVSREKKESFPLTVTSAQKNPTAFYLCASSIWDRGETQYFGPGTRLLVL.

V and J are TRBV19 and TRBJ2-4; the D gene is possibly TRBD1 (6 bases). With 3 bases removed from V and 7 bases from J, the gap between germline ends came to 13 bases. The CDR3 sequence is 14 residues long. Germline V gives CDR1 LNHDA, CDR2 SQIVND (reference sequence). CDR3 protein: CASSIQGTMNIQYF. DNA for the CDR3: TGTGCCAGTAGTATTCAGGGGACGATGAACATTCAGTACTTC. The entire variable domain, with the rest obtained from reference TRBV19 and TRBJ2-4, is as follows: DGGITQSPKYLFRKEGQNVTLSCEQNLNHDAMYWYRQDPGQGLRLIYYSQIVNDFQKGDIAEGYSVSREKKESFPLTVTSAQKNPTAFYLCASSIQGTMNIQYFGAGTRLSVL.

The chain links TRBV27 to TRBJ2-1, with TRBD2 matching over 11 bases. V shed 5 bases and J 2 bases; nucleotides not matched to a gene: 11. CDR1 and CDR2 from the germline V gene are MNHEY and SMNVEV (reference sequence). This CDR3 spans 18 amino acids. This CDR3 reads CASSPKELAGAAYNEQFF. The CDR3 DNA is TGTGCCAGCAGTCCTAAGGAACTAGCGGGAGCGGCCTACAATGAGCAGTTCTTC.

The V call is TRBV28, the J call TRBJ1-1; the D gene is possibly TRBD1 (5 bases). V was shortened by 3 bases and J by 5 bases, with 7 bases between the two germline ends. The CDR3 contains 12 residues. Germline assignment: CDR1 MDHEN and CDR2 SYDVKM. The CDR3 DNA is TGTGCCAGCAGTTTGAAGGGGACTGAAGCTTTCTTT. It yields the protein CASSLKGTEAFF.

V usage is TRBV6-1 and J usage is TRBJ2-3; 7 positions match TRBD2. Per germline, CDR1 MNHNS and CDR2 SASEGT. CDR3 length equals 13 residues. V shed 6 bases and J 4 bases; nucleotides not matched to a gene: 4. The CDR3 bases are TGTGCCAGCAGACCACTAGCGCCAGATACGCAGTATTTT. It specifies CASRPLAPDTQYF.